What follows are 28 T cell receptor beta chains derived from one specimen sequenced in a study of CD8+CD57+ T cells in acquired aplastic anemia. The study profiled TCR beta VDJ and CDR3 using genomic DNA as template. MiXCR was run by TCRdb on the reads, yielding one entry per CDR3 protein. The repertoire has around 150,000 distinct CDR3 sequences, about 50% of them found once; the top ten carry more than 30%. An expansion of CD8+CD57+ cells by flow cytometry had been shown in patients chosen for sequencing. The sample was sorted CD4+, CD8+, or CD8+CD57+ T cells (not recorded which) from PBMCs. The receptor source for this set is a human donor with aplastic anemia.

The CDR3 sequence: CASSEIGDYTF. The CDR3 nucleotides are TGTGCCAGCAGTGAAATTGGTGACTACACCTTC. The chain couples TRBV7-8 to TRBJ1-2, with D hard to call. CDR3 length equals 11 residues. V was pared by 6 bases and J by 10 bases, with 12 bases between. Per germline, CDR1 SGHVS and CDR2 FQNEAQ.

This clonotype was counted ten times or more. The J gene is TRBJ2-1, the V gene TRBV9, with D unclear. Germline values: CDR1 SGDLS, CDR2 YYNGEE. The V end lost 0 bases, the J end lost 3 bases, and 10 bases lay between the germline ends. The CDR3 consists of 15 residues. CDR3 sequence reads: CASSVAYEIYNEQFF. The CDR3, as DNA: TGTGCCAGCAGCGTAGCGTATGAGATCTACAATGAGCAGTTCTTC.

The CDR3 spells CASSRSDRSHTGELFF. The CDR3 nucleotides read TGCGCCAGCAGCAGATCGGACAGGTCCCACACCGGGGAGCTGTTTTTT. The chain employs TRBV5-1 and TRBJ2-2, with 7 bases matching TRBD1. The V gene's germline CDR1 is SGHRS and CDR2 YFSETQ. V lost 4 bases to trimming and J lost 3 bases; unmatched junction nucleotides: 9. This CDR3 is built from 16 residues.

This CDR3 is CAIPQGGSNQPQHF. DNA of the CDR3: TGTGCCATCCCTCAGGGTGGAAGCAATCAGCCCCAGCATTTT. The chain has TRBV25-1 and TRBJ1-5, with D possibly TRBD1 on 5 matching bases. The germline V gene encodes CDR1 MGHDK and CDR2 SYGVNS. This CDR3 contains 14 residues. V lost 10 bases and J 1 base, leaving 14 bases between the germline ends.

Ten or more counts support this clonotype. The chain employs TRBV2 and TRBJ1-1; D gene uncertain. CDR3 size: 10 residues. Per germline, CDR1 SNHLY and CDR2 FYNNEI. The V end lost 9 bases, the J end lost 5 bases, and 7 bases lay between the germline ends. In DNA form, the CDR3 reads TGTGCCAGAGACACGACTGAAGCTTTCTTT. This codes for CARDTTEAFF.

Ten or more counts support this clonotype. J is TRBJ2-7 and V is TRBV7-3; 10 bases fit TRBD2. Trimming at V came to 1 base and at J to 5 bases, leaving 5 bases not matched to a gene. CDR1 SGHTA and CDR2 FQGTGA come from the germline V gene. The CDR3 is made up of 15 amino acids. CDR3 coding DNA: TGTGCCAGCAGCTTAATTCCTAGCGGGAGCAACGAGCAGTACTTC. It encodes CASSLIPSGSNEQYF. The whole variable domain, remainder taken from reference TRBV7-3 and TRBJ2-7, is GAGVSQTPSNKVTEKGKYVELRCDPISGHTALYWYRQSLGQGPEFLIYFQGTGAADDSGLPNDRFFAVRPEGSVSTLKIQRTERGDSAVYLCASSLIPSGSNEQYFGPGTRLTVT.

For the CDR3, the DNA is TGTGCCTCCTTAGCGGGAGTAGAATCGGATACGCAGTATTTT. Encoded protein: CASLAGVESDTQYF. The V and J genes are TRBV10-3 and TRBJ2-3; 9 nucleotides line up with TRBD2. The CDR3 is made up of 14 amino acids. V lost 11 bases, J lost 6 bases, and 12 bases stayed unmatched. Germline V gene lookup returns CDR1 ENHRY and CDR2 SYGVKD.

This clonotype occurred many times. The chain has TRBV11-3 and TRBJ2-7, with TRBD1 as a possible D gene (6 bases). The CDR3 runs 13 residues. The V gene lost 4 bases and the J gene lost 6 bases, with 13 bases spanning the gap. Germline V lookup: CDR1 SGHNT, CDR2 YENEEA. The CDR3 reads CASSSSGTLEQYF. The DNA for the CDR3 is TGTGCCAGCAGCTCCTCCGGGACACTCGAGCAGTACTTC.

In this sample, this clonotype turned up a few times. The CDR3 nucleotides are TGTGCCAGCAGTGGGGGCTCGGGGGGCTACACCTTC. This sequence encodes CASSGGSGGYTF. V is TRBV27 and J is TRBJ1-2, with a tentative D call TRBD1 (6 bases). The CDR3 length is 12 residues. The germline gives CDR1 MNHEY, CDR2 SMNVEV (reference sequence). Trimming took off 5 bases at V and 8 bases at J, with 12 bases between the two ends.

The CDR3 spells CASSAMGTGGGEQYF. In DNA form, the CDR3 reads TGTGCCAGCAGCGCCATGGGGACAGGGGGCGGCGAGCAGTACTTC. This chain uses TRBV9 with TRBJ2-7; 12 bases fit TRBD1. Germline loops: CDR1 SGDLS, CDR2 YYNGEE. This CDR3 region has 15 residues. The junction had 7 bases not matched to a gene; V was cut back by 3 bases and J by 6 bases. Supplemented by reference TRBV9 and TRBJ2-7, the full variable domain reads DSGVTQTPKHLITATGQRVTLRCSPRSGDLSVYWYQQSLDQGLQFLIQYYNGEERAKGNILERFSAQQFPDLHSELNLSSLELGDSALYFCASSAMGTGGGEQYFGPGTRLTVT.

The table lists this clonotype with a few counts. This chain uses TRBV4-1 with TRBJ2-2, with 7 nucleotides matching TRBD1. Germline CDR1 and CDR2: MGHRA and YSYEKL. This CDR3 contains 16 residues. The ends lost 0 bases at V and 5 bases at J; junction bases unmatched: 6. The CDR3 loop is CASSQDQGVVTGELFF. CDR3 nucleotides: TGCGCCAGCAGCCAAGATCAGGGGGTTGTAACCGGGGAGCTGTTTTTT.

In its sample, this clonotype was seen once. CDR3 in amino acids: CASSQDTSLPTGELFF. Here the CDR3 DNA reads TGCGCCAGCAGCCAAGATACAAGCTTACCAACCGGGGAGCTGTTTTTT. This chain connects TRBV4-3 to TRBJ2-2; D ambiguous. The CDR3 is 16 amino acids. The germline V and J ends were trimmed by 0 bases and 5 bases, with 13 bases remaining between them. The germline gives CDR1 LGHNA, CDR2 YSLEER.

This chain links TRBV20-1 with TRBJ1-1; 9 bases line up with TRBD1. Germline CDR1 reads DFQATT; CDR2 reads SNEGSKA (reference sequence). The CDR3 sequence is 16 residues long. The trim removed 2 bases at V and 4 bases at J, leaving 11 bases unmatched. The CDR3 loop is CSARTGQGAISTEAFF. CDR3 in DNA: TGCAGTGCTAGAACGGGACAGGGAGCAATAAGCACTGAAGCTTTCTTT.

This clonotype has ten or more counts. The genes are TRBV11-3 and TRBJ2-7; D not certain. V was pared by 4 bases and J by 1 base, with 11 bases between. Germline values: CDR1 SGHNT, CDR2 YENEEA. The CDR3 length is 14 residues. DNA for the CDR3: TGTGCCAGCAGCTATCGGTCCCTATCCTACGAGCAGTACTTC. It specifies CASSYRSLSYEQYF. Complete variable domain (other parts from reference TRBV11-3 and TRBJ2-7): EAGVVQSPRYKIIEKKQPVAFWCNPISGHNTLYWYLQNLGQGPELLIRYENEEAVDDSQLPKDRFSAERLKGVDSTLKIQPAELGDSAVYLCASSYRSLSYEQYFGPGTRLTVT.

V usage is TRBV9 and J usage is TRBJ2-1; TRBD2 aligns across 10 bases. V lost 1 base, J lost 9 bases, and 7 bases stayed unmatched. Germline V gives CDR1 SGDLS, CDR2 YYNGEE. The CDR3 spans 15 residues. CDR3 DNA sequence: TGTGCCAGCAGCGTACCTAGCGGGAGTGATGTTGAGCAGTTCTTC. This encodes CASSVPSGSDVEQFF.

The V gene is TRBV27, the J gene TRBJ2-7; D remains unclear. Trimming took 3 bases from V and 2 from J, leaving 8 bases between them. This CDR3 region has 13 residues. The germline gives CDR1 MNHEY, CDR2 SMNVEV (reference sequence). The CDR3 nucleotides read TGTGCCAGCAGTTTTCGGAGTACCTACGAGCAGTACTTC. This gives the protein CASSFRSTYEQYF.

The CDR3 DNA follows: TGTGCCAGCAGTCCGGGACAGGGTGCGACCGGGGAGCTGTTTTTT. As protein: CASSPGQGATGELFF. The J gene is TRBJ2-2, the V gene TRBV6-1; 9 bases are a match to TRBD1. Germline V gene sequence: CDR1 MNHNS, CDR2 SASEGT. The CDR3 is 15 amino acids. The V segment lost 5 bases and the J segment 5 bases; nucleotides outside the gene matches: 6.

This clonotype was seen ten or more times. The J gene is TRBJ1-2, the V gene TRBV20-1, with unresolved D. The CDR3 length is 15 residues. Germline CDR1 reads DFQATT; CDR2 reads SNEGSKA (reference sequence). Trimming stripped 3 bases from V and 1 base from J, with 15 bases between. CDR3 sequence: CSASQVGGYNYGYTF. The DNA for the CDR3 is TGCAGTGCTAGTCAAGTCGGAGGTTATAACTATGGCTACACCTTC.

This clonotype appeared many times. The chain couples TRBV19 to TRBJ1-1; 7 nucleotides match TRBD1. After removal of 5 bases from V and 4 bases from J, the junction contained 7 bases not matched to a gene. The CDR3 loop spans 14 amino acids. Germline V gene data show CDR1 as LNHDA and CDR2 as SQIVND (reference sequence). DNA of the CDR3: TGTGCCAGTAGTGTAGGGGGCAGGGTCACTGAAGCTTTCTTT. Translated: CASSVGGRVTEAFF.

In the case of this clonotype: A much larger clone lies a single base off, so this may be a read error. This chain uses TRBV5-6 with TRBJ1-3; TRBD1 matches 7 bases. This CDR3 region has 18 residues. Germline V gene data show CDR1 as SGHDT and CDR2 as YYEEEE. CDR3 coding DNA: TGTACCAGCAGCCCGGCCGGGACAGACCTACAATCTGGAAACACCATATATTTT. Translated: CTSSPAGTDLQSGNTIYF.

This clonotype showed up many times. The gene calls are TRBV20-1 and TRBJ1-1, with TRBD1 matching over 7 bases. The CDR3 is 13 amino acids. Germline CDR1 is DFQATT and CDR2 is SNEGSKA (reference sequence). The V segment lost 4 bases and the J segment 1 base; nucleotides outside the gene matches: 3. The CDR3 bases are TGCAGTGCTAAAGGGACAGCGAACACTGAAGCTTTCTTT. Translation: CSAKGTANTEAFF.

The chain has TRBV12-3 or TRBV12-4 and TRBJ1-1, with D possibly matching TRBD1 (5 bases). Trimming shortened V by 3 bases and J by 6 bases, and 14 bases separated the two germline ends. The CDR3 has 14 residues. The CDR3 sequence: CASSFAGVYPEAFF. CDR3 nucleotides: TGTGCCAGCAGTTTCGCGGGGGTTTACCCTGAAGCTTTCTTT.

This clonotype has a single count. V is TRBV19 and J is TRBJ1-2; D is ambiguous. The CDR3 sequence is 12 residues long. Germline assignment: CDR1 LNHDA and CDR2 SQIVND (reference sequence). V lost 7 bases and J lost 1, with 7 bases in between. CDR3 loop: CASNPDNYGYTF. The CDR3 nucleotides read TGTGCCAGTAACCCAGATAACTATGGCTACACCTTC.

This chain uses TRBV7-2 with TRBJ2-1; no definite D call. Germline CDR1 is SGHTA and CDR2 is FQGNSA. The CDR3 totals 12 residues. With 4 bases removed from V and 10 bases from J, the gap between germline ends came to 11 bases. The CDR3 DNA reads TGTGCCAGCAGCTACGATTATCCAGAGCAGTTCTTC. This gives the protein CASSYDYPEQFF. Looking up the rest from reference TRBV7-2 and TRBJ2-1 gives the full variable domain: GAGVSQSPSNKVTEKGKDVELRCDPISGHTALYWYRQSLGQGLEFLIYFQGNSAPDKSGLPSDRFSAERTGGSVSTLTIQRTQQEDSAVYLCASSYDYPEQFFGPGTRLTVL.

The rearrangement links TRBV4-3 to TRBJ2-2; D gene unclear. V shed 0 bases and J shed 5 bases, with 13 bases lying between them. The V gene's germline CDR1 is LGHNA and CDR2 YSLEER. The CDR3 contains 16 residues. The CDR3 DNA sequence: TGCGCCAGCAGCCAAGATACAAACTTACCAACCGGGGAGCTGTTTTTT. Translating it yields CASSQDTNLPTGELFF.

This clonotype was seen more than once but under ten times. The V call is TRBV29-1, the J call TRBJ2-1, with TRBD1 matching 8 bases. Germline V gene sequence: CDR1 SQVTM, CDR2 ANQGSEA. V gave up 6 bases and J gave up 5 bases; unmatched junction bases: 12. The CDR3 is made up of 15 amino acids. The CDR3 DNA is TGCAGCGTGCCGGGACAGGCTAACCTAAACAATGAGCAGTTCTTC. Its protein is CSVPGQANLNNEQFF.

There are many counts of this clonotype. The rearrangement links TRBV4-1 to TRBJ1-1, with TRBD1 as a possible D gene (6 bases). V was trimmed by 4 bases and J by 1 base, leaving 10 bases between them. There are 14 residues in the CDR3. The germline V gene encodes CDR1 MGHRA and CDR2 YSYEKL. For the CDR3, the DNA is TGCGCCAGCAGCCTGGACAGCCGGAACACTGAAGCTTTCTTT. Encoded protein: CASSLDSRNTEAFF.

This clonotype has only a few counts. The chain combines TRBV28 with TRBJ2-5, with TRBD2 as a possible D gene (5 bases). The CDR3 has 14 amino acids. V lost 6 bases to trimming and J lost 1 base, with 12 bases between them. Germline CDR1 and CDR2: MDHEN and SYDVKM. DNA of the CDR3: TGTGCCAGCAGGGCATGGGAGCCCCAAGAGACCCAGTACTTC. Translating it yields CASRAWEPQETQYF.